This TCR beta chain was identified in a study of glioma-infiltrating T cells after dendritic cell vaccination. Overall study: Patients had newly diagnosed or recurrent glioblastoma and received dendritic cell vaccines. Patients received autologous tumor lysate-pulsed dendritic cell vaccination between about 2003 and 2013. Monocyte-derived dendritic cells, cultured less than 9 days with IL-4 and GM-CSF, were pulsed with autologous tumor lysate.

The primer mix had 60 V beta and 13 J beta primers. Measured with immunoSEQ multiplex PCR; TCRdb has only the in-frame clones, and not every one. Of tens of thousands of clones detected, around nine tenths appear once; the ten largest clones hold approximately 3.2%. V was pared by 5 bases and J by 0 bases, with 10 bases between. In germline, CDR1 is SGHAT, CDR2 FQNNGV. CDR3 length: 15 residues. The chain combines TRBV11-2 with TRBJ2-2; D is perhaps TRBD1 (5 bases). This TCR derives from a human donor with glioblastoma. Sample: blood, taken before dendritic cell vaccination. CDR3 nucleotides: TGTGCCAGCAGCCCAGGGAAACCGAACACCGGGGAGCTGTTTTTT. Translated: CASSPGKPNTGELFF.